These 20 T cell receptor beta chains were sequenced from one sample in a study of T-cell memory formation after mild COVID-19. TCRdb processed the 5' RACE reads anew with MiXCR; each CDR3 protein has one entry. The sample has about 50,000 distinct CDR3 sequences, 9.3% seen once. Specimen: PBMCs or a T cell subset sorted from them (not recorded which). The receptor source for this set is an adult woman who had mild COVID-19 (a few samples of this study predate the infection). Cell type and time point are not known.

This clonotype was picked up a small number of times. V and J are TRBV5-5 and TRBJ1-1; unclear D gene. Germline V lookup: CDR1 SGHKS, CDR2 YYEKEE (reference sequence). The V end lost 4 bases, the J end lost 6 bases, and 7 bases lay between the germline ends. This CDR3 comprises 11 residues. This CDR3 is CASSPGPEAFF. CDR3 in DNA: TGTGCCAGCAGCCCGGGCCCTGAAGCTTTCTTT. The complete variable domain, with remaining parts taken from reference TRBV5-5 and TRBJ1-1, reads DAGVTQSPTHLIKTRGQQVTLRCSPISGHKSVSWYQQVLGQGPQFIFQYYEKEERGRGNFPDRFSARQFPNYSSELNVNALLLGDSALYLCASSPGPEAFFGQGTRLTVV.

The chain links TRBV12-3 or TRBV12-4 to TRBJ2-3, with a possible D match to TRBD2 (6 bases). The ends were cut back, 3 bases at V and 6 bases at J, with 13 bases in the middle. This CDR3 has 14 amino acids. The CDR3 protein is CASSLGLSGDTQYF. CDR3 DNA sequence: TGTGCCAGCAGTTTGGGGTTGAGCGGGGATACGCAGTATTTT.

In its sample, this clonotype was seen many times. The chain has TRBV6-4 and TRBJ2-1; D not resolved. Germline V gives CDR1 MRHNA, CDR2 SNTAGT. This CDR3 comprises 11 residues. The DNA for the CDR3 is TGTCCTCCAGCCGTGCGTAATGAGCAGTTCTTC. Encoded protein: CPPAVRNEQFF.

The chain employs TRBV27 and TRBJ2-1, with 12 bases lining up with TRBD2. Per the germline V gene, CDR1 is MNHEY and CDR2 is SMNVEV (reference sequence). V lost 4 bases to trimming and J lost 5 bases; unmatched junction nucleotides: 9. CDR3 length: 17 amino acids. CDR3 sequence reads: CASSSHGLAGRDNEQFF. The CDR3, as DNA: TGTGCCAGCAGTTCCCACGGACTAGCGGGACGGGACAATGAGCAGTTCTTC.

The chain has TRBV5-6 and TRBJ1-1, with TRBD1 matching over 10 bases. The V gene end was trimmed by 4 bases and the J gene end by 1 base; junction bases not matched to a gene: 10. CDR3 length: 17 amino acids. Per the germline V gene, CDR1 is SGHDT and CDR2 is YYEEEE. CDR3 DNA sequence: TGTGCCAGCAGCATCGCCGGGACAGGGGCGGGGAACACTGAAGCTTTCTTT. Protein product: CASSIAGTGAGNTEAFF.

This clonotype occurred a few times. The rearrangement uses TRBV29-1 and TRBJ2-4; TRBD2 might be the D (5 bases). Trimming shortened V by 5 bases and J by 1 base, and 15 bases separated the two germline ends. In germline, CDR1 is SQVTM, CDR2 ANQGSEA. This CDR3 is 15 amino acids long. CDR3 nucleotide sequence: TGCAGCGTTCGGGTTTGGAGGACTGCCAAAAACATTCAGTACTTC. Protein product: CSVRVWRTAKNIQYF.

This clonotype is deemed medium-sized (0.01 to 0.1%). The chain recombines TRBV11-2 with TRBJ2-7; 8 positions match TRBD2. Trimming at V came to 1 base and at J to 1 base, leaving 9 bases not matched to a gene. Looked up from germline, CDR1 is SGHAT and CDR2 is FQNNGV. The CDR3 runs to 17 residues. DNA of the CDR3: TGTGCCAGCAGCTTAGTGACCGGGACTAGACGGTCCTACGAGCAGTACTTC. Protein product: CASSLVTGTRRSYEQYF.

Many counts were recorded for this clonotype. CDR3 amino acids: CASSLWVGQETQYF. The CDR3 nucleotides are TGTGCCAGCAGTTTATGGGTCGGCCAAGAGACCCAGTACTTC. This chain joins TRBV27 and TRBJ2-5; D is undetermined. Germline V lookup: CDR1 MNHEY, CDR2 SMNVEV (reference sequence). The CDR3 consists of 14 residues. V gave up 1 base and J gave up 1 base, with 7 bases separating them.

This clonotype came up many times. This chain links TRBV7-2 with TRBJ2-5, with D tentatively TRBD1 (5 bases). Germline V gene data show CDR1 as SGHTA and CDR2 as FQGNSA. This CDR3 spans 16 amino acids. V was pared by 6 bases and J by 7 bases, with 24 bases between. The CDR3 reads CASSPDPTVKMRTQYF. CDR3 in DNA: TGTGCCAGCAGTCCCGACCCGACAGTCAAAATGCGGACCCAGTACTTC.

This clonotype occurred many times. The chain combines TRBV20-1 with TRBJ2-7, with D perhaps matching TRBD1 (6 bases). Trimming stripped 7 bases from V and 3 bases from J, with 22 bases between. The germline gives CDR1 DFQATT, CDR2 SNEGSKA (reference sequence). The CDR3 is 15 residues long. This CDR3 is CSGVDSPRSYYEQYF. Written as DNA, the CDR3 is TGCAGTGGAGTGGACAGCCCTCGGAGTTACTACGAGCAGTACTTC.

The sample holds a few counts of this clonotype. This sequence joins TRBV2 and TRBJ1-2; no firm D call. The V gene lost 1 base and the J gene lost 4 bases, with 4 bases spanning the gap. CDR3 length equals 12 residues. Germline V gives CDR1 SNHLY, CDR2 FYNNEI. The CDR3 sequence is CASSEGGYGYTF. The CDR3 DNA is TGTGCCAGCAGTGAAGGCGGCTATGGCTACACCTTC.

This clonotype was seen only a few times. CDR3 sequence reads: CASSPDRLTPGEQYF. CDR3 DNA: TGTGCCAGCAGTCCGGACCGACTTACACCGGGGGAGCAGTACTTC. This chain connects TRBV12-3 or TRBV12-4 to TRBJ2-7, with TRBD2 as a possible D gene (5 bases). The V and J ends lost 5 bases and 7 bases respectively, with 21 bases between them. The CDR3 covers 15 residues.

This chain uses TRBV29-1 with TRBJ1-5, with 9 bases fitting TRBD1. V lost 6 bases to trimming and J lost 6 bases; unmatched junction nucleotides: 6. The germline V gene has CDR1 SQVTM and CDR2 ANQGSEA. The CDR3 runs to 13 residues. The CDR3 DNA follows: TGCAGCGTGGGGACAGGGTTTCGTCAGCCCCAGCATTTT. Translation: CSVGTGFRQPQHF.

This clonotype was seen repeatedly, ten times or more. Here the CDR3 reads CASRQASALNYGYTF. CDR3 nucleotide sequence: TGTGCCAGCAGACAGGCCTCGGCTCTTAACTATGGCTACACCTTC. This chain connects TRBV2 to TRBJ1-2, with D perhaps TRBD1 (5 bases). V lost 6 bases, J lost 1 base, and 15 bases lay in between. Germline V gene sequence: CDR1 SNHLY, CDR2 FYNNEI. The CDR3 is made up of 15 amino acids. Full variable domain (outside the CDR3, taken from reference TRBV2 and TRBJ1-2): EPEVTQTPSHQVTQMGQEVILRCVPISNHLYFYWYRQILGQKVEFLVSFYNNEISEKSEIFDDQFSVERPDGSNFTLKIRSTKLEDSAMYFCASRQASALNYGYTFGSGTRLTVV.

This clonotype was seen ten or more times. The CDR3 DNA reads as TGCAGTGCTGCCCCGGGGGCGGGGAACACTGAAGCTTTCTTT. This gives the protein CSAAPGAGNTEAFF. The chain is built from TRBV20-1 and TRBJ1-1; a weak D match, TRBD1 (6 bases). CDR1 is DFQATT and CDR2 is SNEGSKA in the germline V gene (reference sequence). This CDR3 is 14 amino acids long. V was clipped by 5 bases and J by 1 base, with 14 bases between them.

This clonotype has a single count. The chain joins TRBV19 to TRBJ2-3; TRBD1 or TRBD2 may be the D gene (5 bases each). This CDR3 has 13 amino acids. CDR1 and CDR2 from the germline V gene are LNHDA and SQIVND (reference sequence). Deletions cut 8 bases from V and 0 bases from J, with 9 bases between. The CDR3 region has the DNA TGTGCCAGTGCCGGGACCAGCACAGATACGCAGTATTTT. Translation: CASAGTSTDTQYF.

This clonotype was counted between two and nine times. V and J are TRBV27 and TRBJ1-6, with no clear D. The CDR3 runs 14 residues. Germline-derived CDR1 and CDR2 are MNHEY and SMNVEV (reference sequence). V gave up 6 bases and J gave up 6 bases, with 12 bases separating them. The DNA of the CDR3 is TGTGCCAGCAGCCCATCCGGGGTTAATTCACCCCTCCACTTT. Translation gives CASSPSGVNSPLHF.

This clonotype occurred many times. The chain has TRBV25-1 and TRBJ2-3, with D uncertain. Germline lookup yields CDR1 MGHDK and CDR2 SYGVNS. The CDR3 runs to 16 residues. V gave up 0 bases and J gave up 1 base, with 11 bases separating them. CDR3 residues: CASSEYYSRGTDTQYF. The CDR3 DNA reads TGTGCCAGCAGTGAATATTACTCCAGAGGCACAGATACGCAGTATTTT.

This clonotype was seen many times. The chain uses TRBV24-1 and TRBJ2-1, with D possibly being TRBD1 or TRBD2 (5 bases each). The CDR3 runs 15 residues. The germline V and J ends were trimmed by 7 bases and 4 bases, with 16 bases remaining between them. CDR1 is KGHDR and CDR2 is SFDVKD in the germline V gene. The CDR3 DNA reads TGTGCCACCAGCCTAGGTCCGGGACCTTACAATGAGCAGTTCTTC. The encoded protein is CATSLGPGPYNEQFF.

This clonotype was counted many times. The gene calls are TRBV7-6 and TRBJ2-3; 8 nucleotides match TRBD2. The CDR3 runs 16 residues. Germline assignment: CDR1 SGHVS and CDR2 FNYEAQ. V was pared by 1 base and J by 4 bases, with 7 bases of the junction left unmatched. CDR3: CASSLESGGASDTQYF. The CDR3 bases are TGTGCCAGCAGCTTAGAGTCGGGGGGGGCCTCAGATACGCAGTATTTT.